This is a list of T cell receptor beta chains from one sample in a study of CD8+ T cells in alopecia areata. Sequenced by immunoSEQ multiplex PCR; TCRdb stores in-frame clones only, minus some. The table has 200,000 or so clones, just over 55% seen once; the top ten hold roughly 5.3%. Sequenced sample: CD8+ T cells sorted from blood. The receptors stem from a human donor in good health. Each CDR3 is given with its conserved first and last residue. The D gene is left open where the match is weak. Clone size is given for some rows only: seen once, a few or many times, or a class if the clone is expanded.

V	J	D	size	DNA	CDR3
TRBV11-2	TRBJ1-2	TRBD1	-	TGTGCCAGCAGCGGTGCCAGGGGGCAGGTCGGCTATGGCTACACCTTC	CASSGARGQVGYGYTF
TRBV5-6	TRBJ1-2	-	-	TGTGCCAGCTTGGAGGCAGGGCATGGCTACACCTTC	CASLEAGHGYTF
TRBV23-1	TRBJ2-6	-	-	TGCGCCAGCAGTCCCCCCCGCTCTGGGGCCAACGTCCTGACTTTC	CASSPPRSGANVLTF
TRBV7-2	TRBJ1-5	-	-	TGTGCCAGCGCCTACGAGGGGATGAATCAGCCCCAGCATTTT	CASAYEGMNQPQHF
TRBV29-1	TRBJ1-2	-	few	TGCAGCGTTGACAGGGGCTTTAGCTATGGCTACACCTTC	CSVDRGFSYGYTF
TRBV4-1	TRBJ1-6	-	-	TGCGCCAGCAGCCAAGGACAGGAGCTTAATTCACCCCTCCACTTT	CASSQGQELNSPLHF
TRBV5-1	TRBJ2-5	TRBD1	-	TGCGCCAGCAGCTCGGGACAGTCCGCAGAGACCCAGTACTTC	CASSSGQSAETQYF
TRBV7-6	TRBJ2-5	-	-	TGTGCCAGCAGCCCCCTGAGTGGGGAGACCCAGTACTTC	CASSPLSGETQYF
TRBV5-6	TRBJ2-1	-	-	TGTGCCAGCAGCTTGGGGACGGACAATGAGCAGTTCTTC	CASSLGTDNEQFF
TRBV7-6	TRBJ2-5	TRBD1	few	TGTGCCAGCAGCTTAGAGTGGACAGGCAAAAAAGAGACCCAGTACTTC	CASSLEWTGKKETQYF
TRBV19	TRBJ2-1	-	few	TGTGCCAGTAGTATAATCCTATCTGGGGACAATGAGCAGTTCTTC	CASSIILSGDNEQFF
TRBV9	TRBJ2-7	-	-	TGTGCCAGCAGCGTAGAGCATCACGGCGAGCAGTACTTC	CASSVEHHGEQYF
TRBV30	TRBJ1-1	-	-	TGTGCCTGGAGTCTTATGAACACTGAAGCTTTCTTT	CAWSLMNTEAFF
TRBV6-5	TRBJ2-3	-	few	TGTGCCAGCAATCAAGGTGATACGCAGTATTTT	CASNQGDTQYF
TRBV30	TRBJ1-2	TRBD1	-	TGTGCCTGGAGTGTACAGGGGGGACAGTATGGCTACACCTTC	CAWSVQGGQYGYTF
TRBV29-1	TRBJ1-2	-	few	TGCAGCGTTGAAGCAGGGGTAAAGGGCTACACCTTC	CSVEAGVKGYTF
TRBV18	TRBJ1-1	-	-	TGTGCCAGCTCACCGGGGAACACTGAAGCTTTCTTT	CASSPGNTEAFF
TRBV27	TRBJ2-3	-	-	TGTGCCAGCAGTTTAGGGGACGGAAGCACAGATACGCAGTATTTT	CASSLGDGSTDTQYF
TRBV5-1	TRBJ1-1	-	-	TGCGCCAGCAGCTTGGGGGATTTGAACACTGAAGCTTTCTTT	CASSLGDLNTEAFF
TRBV5-1	TRBJ2-7	TRBD1	-	TGCGCCAGCAGCTACAGGGGGGAAGGCGAGCAGTACTTC	CASSYRGEGEQYF
TRBV29-1	TRBJ1-2	TRBD1	-	TGCAGCGTCCTGACAGGGTCGGAGTACACCTTC	CSVLTGSEYTF
TRBV5-1	TRBJ2-7	-	-	TGCGCCAGCAGCCCAAGGCAACCCTACGAGCAGTACTTC	CASSPRQPYEQYF
TRBV4-2	TRBJ2-3	-	many	TGTGCCAGCAGCCCCTTGGCGGGCAGCACAGATACGCAGTATTTT	CASSPLAGSTDTQYF
TRBV27	TRBJ1-2	-	few	TGTGCCAGCAGTCCTGCCCCCGGGACACCTGGCTACACCTTC	CASSPAPGTPGYTF
TRBV4-1	TRBJ2-3	-	-	TGCGCCAGCAGCCAAGGGGATGGAACAGATACGCAGTATTTT	CASSQGDGTDTQYF
TRBV4-1	TRBJ1-1	-	-	TGCGCCAGCAGCCAAGAGGGCGGAAACACTGAAGCTTTCTTT	CASSQEGGNTEAFF
TRBV9	TRBJ1-1	TRBD1	-	TGTGCCAGCAGAGGGACAGGCACTGAAGCTTTCTTT	CASRGTGTEAFF
TRBV9	TRBJ2-5	-	-	TGTGCCAGCGGGAGCTGGGAGACCCAGTACTTC	CASGSWETQYF
TRBV6-5	TRBJ2-7	TRBD1	-	TGTGCCAGCAGTTACTCGGACAGGGTCTACGAGCAGTACTTC	CASSYSDRVYEQYF
TRBV4-1	TRBJ1-6	-	few	TGCGCCAGCAGCCAAGAAGATGGGGGGGACTATAATTCACCCCTCCACTTT	CASSQEDGGDYNSPLHF
TRBV5-6	TRBJ2-5	TRBD1	few	TGTGCCAGCAGCACCAAAAACGACAGGGACGAAGAGACCCAGTACTTC	CASSTKNDRDEETQYF
TRBV13	TRBJ2-7	TRBD2	few	TGTGCCAGCAGCCCGGGACTAGCCGACGAGCAGTACTTC	CASSPGLADEQYF
TRBV30	TRBJ2-3	TRBD2	-	TGTGCCTGGAGCTCTATGGCGGGAGTCACAGATACGCAGTATTTT	CAWSSMAGVTDTQYF
TRBV6-5	TRBJ2-1	-	once	TGTGCCAGCAGTTACGAGGGGGGCAATGAGCAGTTCTTC	CASSYEGGNEQFF
TRBV25-1	TRBJ2-5	-	-	TGTGCCAGCAGTGATGCCGGGTCTGAGACCCAGTACTTC	CASSDAGSETQYF
TRBV19	TRBJ1-1	TRBD1	few	TGTGCCAGTAGTACCTCGGGACAGCCGAACACTGAAGCTTTCTTT	CASSTSGQPNTEAFF
TRBV11-2	TRBJ2-2	TRBD1	-	TGTGCCAGCAGCTTAAATTGGGACAGAAACACCGGGGAGCTGTTTTTT	CASSLNWDRNTGELFF
TRBV29-1	TRBJ2-2	-	few	TGCAGCGTTGTGACGGACACCGGGGAGCTGTTTTTT	CSVVTDTGELFF
TRBV23-1	TRBJ1-2	-	-	TGCGCCAGCAGTCATACCAACTCCGGCCTTAGAGGTGATCCGGGCGCCCCGATCTATGGCTACACCTTC	CASSHTNSGLRGDPGAPIYGYTF
TRBV2	TRBJ1-1	-	-	TGTGCCAGCACTCTTTCAGCCCTGAACACTGAAGCTTTCTTT	CASTLSALNTEAFF
TRBV2	TRBJ1-1	-	-	TGTGCCAGCAGTGGTGGGGTACCCACTGAAGCTTTCTTT	CASSGGVPTEAFF
TRBV4-1	TRBJ2-7	TRBD2	-	TGCGCCAGCAGCCAAGAACCCACTAGCGGGCCTTCCTACGAGCAGTACTTC	CASSQEPTSGPSYEQYF
TRBV6-5	TRBJ2-7	TRBD1	-	TGTGCCAGCAGTTTTTCGACAGGGGGAGAGCAGTACTTC	CASSFSTGGEQYF
TRBV6-5	TRBJ2-1	TRBD2	-	TGTGCCAGCAGTCCTAGCGGGGGGCCCAATGAGCAGTTCTTC	CASSPSGGPNEQFF
TRBV5-4	TRBJ1-2	-	-	TGTGCCAGCAGCTCCGATCCTTCTCCGGGAGATTATGGCTACACCTTC	CASSSDPSPGDYGYTF
TRBV27	TRBJ2-5	-	-	TGTGCCAGCACCCCACGAGGTAGTAGCGGCCAAGAGACCCAGTACTTC	CASTPRGSSGQETQYF
TRBV27	TRBJ1-1	-	-	TGTGCCAGCAGTTTAGTCTCGGGCAGGGAAGCTTTCTTT	CASSLVSGREAFF
TRBV15	TRBJ1-1	-	-	TGTGCCACCAGATCCGGCATGAACACTGAAGCTTTCTTT	CATRSGMNTEAFF
TRBV25-1	TRBJ1-1	-	-	TGTGCCAGCAGTGGGCAGGGGCGGATTGAAGCTTTCTTT	CASSGQGRIEAFF
TRBV5-6	TRBJ2-7	TRBD2	-	TGTGCCAGCAGCTTCGGGACTAGCTCCTACGAGCAGTACTTC	CASSFGTSSYEQYF
TRBV5-4	TRBJ1-2	-	-	TGTGCCAGCAGCTCCTATTCTGGACCGGGCTACACCTTC	CASSSYSGPGYTF
TRBV6-4	TRBJ1-2	-	-	TGTGCCAGCAGTGATGGATTGAAAGTCGTCGGAAACTATGGCTACACCTTC	CASSDGLKVVGNYGYTF
TRBV27	TRBJ1-1	-	-	TGTGCCAGCAGTCAGGATGGTGGAGGGCCCACTGAAGCTTTCTTT	CASSQDGGGPTEAFF
TRBV9	TRBJ2-4	TRBD1	-	TGTGCCAGCAGCGCCACAGGGGCAAGCAAAAACATTCAGTACTTC	CASSATGASKNIQYF
TRBV30	TRBJ1-5	TRBD1	once	TGTGCCCCCGGAGCCCAGGGGGGCAATCAGCCCCAGCATTTT	CAPGAQGGNQPQHF
TRBV30	TRBJ1-3	-	-	TGTGCCCAAAGAGGGGGATCCTCTGGAAACACCATATATTTT	CAQRGGSSGNTIYF